The 8 T cell receptor beta chains listed next were all sequenced from one sample in a study of PD-1 blockade in classical Hodgkin lymphoma. With no exception, relapse followed autologous stem cell transplantation in all patients, and brentuximab vedotin exposure varied. The data were produced by immunoSEQ multiplex PCR, yet TCRdb's version contains in-frame clones alone and is incomplete. The sample has roughly 140,000 clones; about 78% are singletons. The material sequenced was peripheral blood mononuclear cells (PBMCs), taken before the second cycle of nivolumab. These receptors were collected from a human donor with classical Hodgkin lymphoma.

This sequence joins TRBV5-1 and TRBJ2-3; D may be TRBD2 (6 bases). The CDR3 contains 16 residues. Germline V gene sequence: CDR1 SGHRS, CDR2 YFSETQ. V was trimmed by 1 base and J by 0 bases, leaving 12 bases between them. For the CDR3, the DNA is TGCGCCAGCAGCTTGAACACGGGGGTGAGCACAGATACGCAGTATTTT. Amino acids: CASSLNTGVSTDTQYF.

The chain combines TRBV7-2 with TRBJ2-5, with D possibly TRBD1 on 6 matching bases. The CDR3 contains 16 residues. V was clipped by 2 bases and J by 1 base, with 14 bases between them. Germline CDR1 and CDR2: SGHTA and FQGNSA. DNA for the CDR3: TGTGCCAGCAGCTTACCCCTGGGACAATTCCAAGAGACCCAGTACTTC. This gives the protein CASSLPLGQFQETQYF.

The genes are TRBV19 and TRBJ2-3; 7 bases fit TRBD1. V shed 9 bases and J 4 bases; nucleotides not matched to a gene: 7. CDR1 LNHDA and CDR2 SQIVND come from the germline V gene (reference sequence). The CDR3 is 13 amino acids. The CDR3 sequence: CASRRDSSDTQYF. For the CDR3, the DNA is TGTGCCAGCCGCCGGGACAGCTCAGATACGCAGTATTTT.

This clone was observed a few times. J is TRBJ2-7 and V is TRBV13, with 12 bases that match TRBD2. V dropped 2 bases and J dropped 1; count of bases not matched to a gene: 6. The CDR3 consists of 17 residues. CDR1 is PRHDT, CDR2 FYEKMQ, per germline (reference sequence). The CDR3 coding sequence is TGTGCCAGCAGCTTAATGCTAGCGGGGGGGCCTTCCTACGAGCAGTACTTC. Its translation is CASSLMLAGGPSYEQYF. Variable domain in full (rest from reference TRBV13 and TRBJ2-7): AAGVIQSPRHLIKEKRETATLKCYPIPRHDTVYWYQQGPGQDPQFLISFYEKMQSDKGSIPDRFSAQQFSDYHSELNMSSLELGDSALYFCASSLMLAGGPSYEQYFGPGTRLTVT.

V gene TRBV11-2 combines with J gene TRBJ2-5; no definite D call. Trimming took off 1 base at V and 5 bases at J, with 5 bases between the two ends. Germline CDR1 is SGHAT and CDR2 is FQNNGV. CDR3 length: 12 residues. The CDR3: CASSLVSETQYF. Written as DNA, the CDR3 is TGTGCCAGCAGCTTAGTCAGTGAGACCCAGTACTTC.

About this clone itself: One junction end does not reproduce the germline sequence, and a read error may be involved. The chain combines TRBV5-1 with TRBJ1-5; weak D call: TRBD1 (5 bases). From germline, CDR1 is SGHRS and CDR2 YFSETQ. The CDR3 spans 15 residues. CDR3 residues: CASSRGGVAGQPQHF. The CDR3 nucleotides read TGTGCCAGCAGCCGCGGTGGGGTTGCAGGGCAGCCCCAGCATTTT.

The rearrangement uses TRBV6-1 and TRBJ2-3; 7 bases line up with TRBD1. From germline, CDR1 is MNHNS and CDR2 SASEGT. V was pared by 1 base and J by 3 bases, with 7 bases of the junction left unmatched. The CDR3 sequence is 16 residues long. This CDR3 is CASSEGWTGRTDTQYF. The CDR3 coding sequence is TGTGCCAGCAGTGAAGGATGGACAGGTAGAACAGATACGCAGTATTTT.

This clone turned up a few times. The V and J genes are TRBV7-2 and TRBJ2-3; TRBD2 matches 9 bases. The V and J ends lost 7 bases and 4 bases, in that order; junction bases with no gene match: 6. The CDR3 length is 14 residues. Germline V gives CDR1 SGHTA, CDR2 FQGNSA. The CDR3: CASKAGGLADTQYF. The CDR3 nucleotides are TGTGCCAGCAAGGCGGGGGGGCTCGCAGATACGCAGTATTTT.